A single sample gave rise to the 15 T cell receptor beta chains below, sequenced in a study of blood T cell repertoires in COVID-19. The table came from immunoSEQ multiplex PCR; TCRdb's copy has only in-frame clones and leaves some out. The repertoire consists of around 150,000 clones, with about nine tenths occurring once and the leading ten covering approximately 4.1%. The sequencing sample was made of peripheral blood. These receptors all stem from a woman aged 60-75 years with active or convalescent COVID-19.

The CDR3 loop reads CASSKEGSNYEQYF. The CDR3, as DNA: TGTGCCAGCAGCAAAGAGGGGTCCAACTACGAGCAGTACTTC. The J gene is TRBJ2-7, the V gene TRBV21-1; the D call in the table, TRBD1, was not verified against the DNA. TRBV21-1 is assigned pseudogene status. The CDR3 consists of 14 residues.

This chain uses TRBV4-3 with TRBJ2-7; D uncertain. The V and J ends lost 1 base and 3 bases respectively, with 7 bases between them. Germline CDR1 and CDR2: LGHNA and YSLEER. The CDR3 has 13 amino acids. CDR3 DNA sequence: TGCGCCAGCAGCCAAGCTCCCTACTACGAGCAGTACTTC. Translating it yields CASSQAPYYEQYF.

This clone was detected once. The chain uses TRBV7-2 and TRBJ2-7; no clear D gene. V gave up 2 bases and J gave up 0 bases, with 11 bases separating them. This CDR3 is built from 15 residues. Germline V gives CDR1 SGHTA, CDR2 FQGNSA. This CDR3 reads CASSLSSVTSYEQYF. CDR3 in DNA: TGTGCCAGCAGCTTAAGTTCGGTCACCTCCTACGAGCAGTACTTC.

The chain uses TRBV27 and TRBJ2-7; D ambiguous. The CDR3 has 13 amino acids. Germline values: CDR1 MNHEY, CDR2 SMNVEV (reference sequence). Between the trimmed V and J ends, which lost 5 bases and 7 bases, there was a span of 15 bases. CDR3 in DNA: TGTGCCAGCAGTCCCTCGAGCCACTGGGAGCAGTACTTC. It codes for CASSPSSHWEQYF.

In this sample, this clone turned up a few times. The gene calls are TRBV7-3 and TRBJ2-2, with a weak D call TRBD1 (6 bases). Germline values: CDR1 SGHTA, CDR2 FQGTGA. V lost 1 base to trimming and J lost 11 bases, with 11 bases between them. The length of the CDR3 is 13 residues. CDR3 residues: CASSLIRGGELFF. The CDR3 region has the DNA TGTGCCAGCAGCTTAATCAGGGGCGGTGAGCTGTTTTTT.

This chain uses TRBV10-3 with TRBJ2-1; the D gene is possibly TRBD2 (6 bases). The germline V gene encodes CDR1 ENHRY and CDR2 SYGVKD. V was cut by 4 bases and J by 8 bases, with 9 bases left in between. The CDR3 consists of 12 residues. The chain's CDR3 is CAISASAHEQFF. CDR3 bases: TGTGCCATCAGTGCTAGCGCCCATGAGCAGTTCTTC.

In regard to this clone: The same CDR3 is also encoded by other DNA sequences in this sample. V and J are TRBV7-9 and TRBJ2-5; D might be TRBD2 (5 bases). Germline lookup yields CDR1 SEHNR and CDR2 FQNEAQ (reference sequence). Trimming shortened V by 1 base and J by 2 bases, and 8 bases separated the two germline ends. The CDR3 is 14 amino acids. The CDR3 region is CASSLGTAQETQYF. In nucleotides, the CDR3 is TGTGCCAGCAGCTTAGGGACTGCACAAGAGACCCAGTACTTC.

The chain combines TRBV7-2 with TRBJ2-7, with 9 nucleotides matching TRBD1. The germline gives CDR1 SGHTA, CDR2 FQGNSA. The CDR3 is made up of 16 amino acids. Trimming cost V 5 bases and J 2 bases; bases outside gene matches: 10. CDR3 protein: CASSPKVRTGAYEQYF. CDR3 in DNA: TGTGCCAGCAGCCCTAAGGTGCGGACAGGGGCCTACGAGCAGTACTTC.

A few counts support this clone. The chain carries TRBV6-5 and TRBJ2-3, with D possibly being TRBD2 (6 bases). V lost 5 bases, J lost 2 bases, and 11 bases lay in between. This CDR3 contains 14 residues. Germline V gene data show CDR1 as MNHEY and CDR2 as SVGAGI. CDR3 DNA: TGTGCCAGCAGTCACGGGGAGGCCACAGATACGCAGTATTTT. Protein: CASSHGEATDTQYF.

This sequence joins TRBV29-1 and TRBJ2-7, with D unresolved. The CDR3 has 12 amino acids. Germline-derived CDR1 and CDR2 are SQVTM and ANQGSEA. V shed 4 bases and J shed 2 bases, with 9 bases lying between them. The DNA of the CDR3 is TGCAGCGTTGCCGTGGCCACCTACGAGCAGTACTTC. Its protein is CSVAVATYEQYF.

The gene calls are TRBV28 and TRBJ2-5; TRBD1 might be the D (7 bases). Germline V CDR1 and CDR2: MDHEN, SYDVKM. Trimming stripped 5 bases from V and 5 bases from J, with 15 bases between. The CDR3 covers 14 residues. The CDR3 protein is CASSGQTGRETQYF. CDR3 DNA: TGTGCCAGCAGTGGCCAGACAGGGAGGGAGACCCAGTACTTC.

The chain recombines TRBV7-2 with TRBJ1-3; D is perhaps TRBD1 (6 bases). V dropped 5 bases and J dropped 4 bases, with 18 bases sitting between them. The germline V gene has CDR1 SGHTA and CDR2 FQGNSA. The CDR3 spans 16 residues. For the CDR3, the DNA is TGTGCCAGCAGCCCCCGTGGGGGGGCGTCCGGAAACACCATATATTTT. It translates to CASSPRGGASGNTIYF.

In nucleotides, the CDR3 is TGTGCCAGTACCCGGACAGGGAACTACGAGCAGTACTTC. This sequence encodes CASTRTGNYEQYF. This rearrangement joins TRBV19 to TRBJ2-7; the match to TRBD1 covers 8 bases. V lost 7 bases, J lost 3 bases, and 5 bases stayed unmatched. Germline V gene sequence: CDR1 LNHDA, CDR2 SQIVND (reference sequence). The CDR3 sequence is 13 residues long.

The chain uses TRBV6-5 and TRBJ1-2, with D possibly matching TRBD1 (5 bases). Trimming removed 6 bases from V and 1 base from J, with 9 bases in between. CDR3 length: 13 amino acids. Germline CDR1 MNHEY, CDR2 SVGAGI. The CDR3 nucleotides read TGTGCCAGCAGCCCCGACAGTAACTATGGCTACACCTTC. It encodes CASSPDSNYGYTF.

V and J are TRBV18 and TRBJ2-7; the match to TRBD2 covers 8 bases. Trimming took 2 bases from V and 1 from J; bases not matched to a gene: 7. Germline CDR1 is KGHSH and CDR2 is LQKENI. The CDR3 is 16 amino acids. CDR3 sequence: CASSPGLAGVSYEQYF. DNA of the CDR3: TGTGCCAGCTCACCAGGGCTAGCGGGCGTTTCCTACGAGCAGTACTTC.